This T cell receptor (beta chain) was captured in a study of blood T cell repertoires in COVID-19. Study details: From the United States, Italy and Spain came samples of acute and convalescent COVID-19.

CDR1 and CDR2 from the germline V gene are SNHLY and FYNNEI. The CDR3 extends over 14 amino acids. With V trimmed by 9 bases and J by 3 bases, 6 bases remained unmatched. Allocation to cohorts depended on clinical history reported by the participants. Cohort 3 donors were reported recovered after two negative PCRs, clearance, or symptom resolution. In the original processing: For nucleated cells, counts were estimated from reference gene primer amplification. Clones were sequenced by immunoSEQ multiplex PCR, and TCRdb holds only the in-frame ones, with some missing. The DNA gave D and trimming, while V, J and clone size come from that table. The sample has a few hundred thousand clones, about nine tenths seen once.

The receptor was derived from a man between 18 and 35 years old who had recovered from COVID-19. The chain combines TRBV2 with TRBJ2-1; 9 bases are shared with TRBD2. The specimen sequenced was PBMCs or T cells enriched from blood (not recorded which). This chain's CDR3 is CASGDSGSYNEQFF. The DNA of the CDR3 is TGTGCCAGTGGAGATAGCGGGAGCTACAATGAGCAGTTCTTC.